This entry describes one T cell receptor beta chain. The record originates from a study of blood T cell repertoires in COVID-19. Study at large: Italy, Spain and the United States were the sources of the convalescent and acute COVID-19 samples. PBMCs, B-cell-depleted T cells, or T cells provided the cDNA or gDNA that made up the material.

In the source study's methods: Amplification of reference gene primers was used by the study to estimate nucleated cell counts. Repertoires were generated with immunoSEQ multiplex PCR, while TCRdb's copy carries only in-frame clones and drops some. V and J calls and clone size follow that table, whereas D and trimming were derived from the DNA. In the table there are tens of thousands of clones, about nine tenths of which are singletons. The sequence was collected from a woman of 80 years or more with acute or convalescent COVID-19. The sample was peripheral blood.

CDR3 coding DNA: TGCGCCAGCACCTGGGGGGGGCACCTTGGAAACACCATATATTTT. This codes for CASTWGGHLGNTIYF. V and J are TRBV5-1 and TRBJ1-3, with D possibly being TRBD1 (6 bases). From germline, CDR1 is SGHRS and CDR2 YFSETQ. The CDR3 runs 15 residues. Trimming cost V 6 bases and J 3 bases, with 16 bases left between them.